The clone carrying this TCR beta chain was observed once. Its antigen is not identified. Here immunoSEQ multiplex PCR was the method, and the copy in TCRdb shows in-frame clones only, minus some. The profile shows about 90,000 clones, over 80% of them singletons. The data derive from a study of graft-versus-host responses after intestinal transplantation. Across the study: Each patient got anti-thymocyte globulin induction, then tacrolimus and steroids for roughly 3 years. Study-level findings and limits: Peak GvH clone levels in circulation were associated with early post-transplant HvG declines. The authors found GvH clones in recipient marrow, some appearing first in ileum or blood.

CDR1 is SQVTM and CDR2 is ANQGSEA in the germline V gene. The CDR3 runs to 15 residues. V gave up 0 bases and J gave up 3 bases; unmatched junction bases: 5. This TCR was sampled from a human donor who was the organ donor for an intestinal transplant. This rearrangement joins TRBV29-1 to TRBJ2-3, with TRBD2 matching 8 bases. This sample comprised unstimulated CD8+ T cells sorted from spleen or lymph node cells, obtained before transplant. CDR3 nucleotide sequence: TGCAGCGTTGAAGATCCGGGAGGGAATACAGATACGCAGTATTTT. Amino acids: CSVEDPGGNTDTQYF.